The 18 T cell receptor beta chains below all came from one sample that was sequenced in a study of T cell responses to AZD1222 COVID-19 vaccine. Produced via immunoSEQ multiplex PCR; TCRdb's table is partial and in-frame only. Of 95,000 to 150,000 clones listed, more than 75% were seen once; the top ten hold about 3.5%. The specimen comprised peripheral blood, sampled on day 0 of AZD1222 vaccination. The receptor set was obtained from an adult in good health.

In the case of this clone: This sample also contains other DNA sequences that code for the same CDR3. The chain recombines TRBV27 with TRBJ2-5; D is unclear. This CDR3 is 12 amino acids long. Trimming took 5 bases from V and 0 from J, leaving 4 bases between them. CDR1 is MNHEY and CDR2 is SMNVEV in the germline V gene (reference sequence). The CDR3 reads CASSLDQETQYF. CDR3 nucleotide sequence: TGTGCCAGCAGTCTTGACCAAGAGACCCAGTACTTC.

The V gene is TRBV7-9, the J gene TRBJ1-2, with D tentatively TRBD1 (6 bases). This CDR3 spans 13 amino acids. The V gene lost 5 bases and the J gene lost 4 bases, with 11 bases spanning the gap. CDR1 SEHNR and CDR2 FQNEAQ come from the germline V gene (reference sequence). CDR3 amino acids: CASSPRQVYGYTF. The CDR3 DNA is TGTGCCAGCAGCCCCAGACAGGTCTATGGCTACACCTTC. The full variable domain, with the rest looked up from reference TRBV7-9 and TRBJ1-2, is DTGVSQNPRHKITKRGQNVTFRCDPISEHNRLYWYRQTLGQGPEFLTYFQNEAQLEKSRLLSDRFSAERPKGSFSTLEIQRTEQGDSAMYLCASSPRQVYGYTFGSGTRLTVV.

The chain combines TRBV10-1 with TRBJ2-3; D is ambiguous. Germline CDR1 WNHNN, CDR2 SYGVQD (reference sequence). CDR3 length: 15 residues. V shed 2 bases and J shed 0 bases, with 9 bases lying between them. The CDR3 sequence is CASSEGATSTDTQYF. CDR3 bases: TGCGCCAGCAGTGAGGGAGCGACTAGCACAGATACGCAGTATTTT.

The rearrangement joins TRBV3-1 (or the pseudogene TRBV3-2) to TRBJ1-5, with TRBD1 as a possible D gene (6 bases). This CDR3 is 13 amino acids long. The V end lost 2 bases, the J end lost 4 bases, and 6 bases lay between the germline ends. Germline loops: CDR1 LGHDT, CDR2 YNNKEL (reference sequence). The CDR3 loop is CASSQTGNQPQHF. The CDR3 DNA is TGTGCCAGCAGCCAAACAGGGAATCAGCCCCAGCATTTT.

The chain joins TRBV19 to TRBJ1-2; D is uncertain. The CDR3 runs 15 residues. In germline, CDR1 is LNHDA, CDR2 SQIVND (reference sequence). The ends were cut back, 2 bases at V and 1 base at J, with 11 bases in the middle. The CDR3 is CASSIRTINNYGYTF. The CDR3 bases are TGTGCCAGTAGTATACGGACTATCAATAACTATGGCTACACCTTC.

V and J are TRBV6-5 and TRBJ1-4; D uncertain. CDR3 size: 14 residues. Germline values: CDR1 MNHEY, CDR2 SVGAGI. V lost 9 bases to trimming and J lost 4 bases, with 15 bases between them. The CDR3 sequence is CASCLGFYNEKLFF. CDR3 DNA: TGTGCCAGTTGCCTGGGATTTTATAATGAAAAACTGTTTTTT.

This chain's CDR3 is CASSTRGGSYEQYF. The CDR3 nucleotides read TGTGCCAGCAGCACTCGAGGGGGCTCCTACGAGCAGTACTTC. The V and J genes are TRBV4-2 and TRBJ2-7, with TRBD1 as a possible D gene (6 bases). Trimming took off 5 bases at V and 0 bases at J, with 11 bases between the two ends. The V gene's germline CDR1 is LGHNA and CDR2 YNFKEQ. This CDR3 spans 14 amino acids.

The gene calls are TRBV27 and TRBJ2-2, with D uncertain. Germline values: CDR1 MNHEY, CDR2 SMNVEV (reference sequence). This CDR3 has 16 amino acids. V lost 3 bases, J lost 3 bases, and 14 bases lay in between. CDR3 DNA sequence: TGTGCCAGCAGTTTGTTGGCGAGGAAGGACACCGGGGAGCTGTTTTTT. It codes for CASSLLARKDTGELFF.

This sequence joins TRBV7-8 and TRBJ1-2; 8 nucleotides align to TRBD1. The V gene end was trimmed by 1 base and the J gene end by 4 bases; junction bases not matched to a gene: 5. Germline CDR1 and CDR2: SGHVS and FQNEAQ. The CDR3 totals 15 residues. The CDR3 spells CASSLGTGLSYGYTF. CDR3 coding DNA: TGTGCCAGCAGCTTAGGGACAGGGCTGTCCTATGGCTACACCTTC.

The chain employs TRBV7-2 and TRBJ2-6; 9 bases match TRBD1. The junction had 3 bases not matched to a gene; V was cut back by 5 bases and J by 1 base. Germline loops: CDR1 SGHTA, CDR2 FQGNSA. The CDR3 totals 16 residues. The CDR3 loop is CASSTGQGSGANVLTF. CDR3 in DNA: TGTGCCAGCAGCACAGGACAGGGGTCTGGGGCCAACGTCCTGACTTTC.

V usage is TRBV2 and J usage is TRBJ2-7; perhaps TRBD2 as D (5 bases). V was cut by 3 bases and J by 2 bases, with 8 bases left in between. This CDR3 has 13 amino acids. Germline V lookup: CDR1 SNHLY, CDR2 FYNNEI. The CDR3 reads CASSEDGTYEQYF. The CDR3 region has the DNA TGTGCCAGCAGTGAGGACGGGACCTACGAGCAGTACTTC.

The chain recombines TRBV7-8 with TRBJ2-3; 8 nucleotides align to TRBD2. The length of the CDR3 is 15 residues. V dropped 5 bases and J dropped 4; count of bases not matched to a gene: 8. Germline V gives CDR1 SGHVS, CDR2 FQNEAQ. CDR3 coding DNA: TGTGCCAGCAGCCCAACGAGGACTAGCTCAGATACGCAGTATTTT. Residues: CASSPTRTSSDTQYF.

The rearrangement joins TRBV7-3 to TRBJ1-1; possible D gene TRBD1, 6 bases. With 5 bases removed from V and 5 bases from J, the gap between germline ends came to 12 bases. The length of the CDR3 is 13 residues. Germline lookup yields CDR1 SGHTA and CDR2 FQGTGA. CDR3 residues: CASSPGQGTEAFF. The CDR3 DNA is TGTGCCAGCAGCCCCGGGCAGGGGACTGAAGCTTTCTTT.

This chain connects TRBV19 to TRBJ2-7; 7 nucleotides line up with TRBD1. CDR3 size: 13 residues. V lost 5 bases to trimming and J lost 6 bases; unmatched junction nucleotides: 7. Germline V gene data show CDR1 as LNHDA and CDR2 as SQIVND (reference sequence). The CDR3 here is CASSRTGAGEQYF. The CDR3 DNA follows: TGTGCCAGTAGTCGTACAGGGGCTGGCGAGCAGTACTTC.

The V gene is TRBV5-5, the J gene TRBJ2-7; 7 nucleotides match TRBD1. The germline gives CDR1 SGHKS, CDR2 YYEKEE (reference sequence). V dropped 5 bases and J dropped 0; count of bases not matched to a gene: 8. The CDR3 has 15 amino acids. The CDR3 DNA reads as TGTGCCAGCAGGACAGGGTCAGGGTTCTCCTACGAGCAGTACTTC. It encodes CASRTGSGFSYEQYF.

Of note for this clone: Its ends do not fully match the called genes, so a read error is possible. The chain is built from TRBV6-1 and TRBJ1-1; 7 bases fit TRBD1. From germline, CDR1 is MNHNS and CDR2 SASEGT. The CDR3 loop spans 15 amino acids. As DNA, the CDR3 is TGTGCCAGCAATGAACGAAGGGGGCCGAACACTGAAGCTTTCTTT. This encodes CASNERRGPNTEAFF.

The V call is TRBV19, the J call TRBJ1-2; no definite D call. Germline V lookup: CDR1 LNHDA, CDR2 SQIVND (reference sequence). The CDR3 is made up of 12 amino acids. This CDR3 is CAVQRANYGYTF. CDR3 coding DNA: TGTGCGGTACAGAGGGCTAACTATGGCTACACCTTC.

The chain is built from TRBV13 and TRBJ2-7, with D perhaps being TRBD1 or TRBD2 (5 bases each). Trimming cost V 3 bases and J 2 bases, with 11 bases left between them. The CDR3 is 14 amino acids. The V gene's germline CDR1 is PRHDT and CDR2 FYEKMQ (reference sequence). DNA for the CDR3: TGTGCCAGCAGCTTCGGGGCCCTAACCTACGAGCAGTACTTC. Protein product: CASSFGALTYEQYF.